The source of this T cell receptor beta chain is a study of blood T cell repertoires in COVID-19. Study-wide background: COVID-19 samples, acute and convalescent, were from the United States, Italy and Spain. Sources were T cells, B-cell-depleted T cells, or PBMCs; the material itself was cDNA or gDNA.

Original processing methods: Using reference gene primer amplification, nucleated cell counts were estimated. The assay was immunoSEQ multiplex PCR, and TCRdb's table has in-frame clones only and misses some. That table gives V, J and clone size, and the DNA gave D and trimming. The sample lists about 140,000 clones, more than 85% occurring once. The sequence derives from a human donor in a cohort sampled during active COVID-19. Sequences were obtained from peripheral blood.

DNA of the CDR3: TGTGCCAGCAGTTTCCCCAGGGGATCGGGCACTGAAGCTTTCTTT. As protein: CASSFPRGSGTEAFF. This chain uses TRBV6-5 with TRBJ1-1, with D possibly matching TRBD1 (6 bases). CDR3 length: 15 residues. Germline V lookup: CDR1 MNHEY, CDR2 SVGAGI. V lost 4 bases, J lost 4 bases, and 16 bases lay in between.